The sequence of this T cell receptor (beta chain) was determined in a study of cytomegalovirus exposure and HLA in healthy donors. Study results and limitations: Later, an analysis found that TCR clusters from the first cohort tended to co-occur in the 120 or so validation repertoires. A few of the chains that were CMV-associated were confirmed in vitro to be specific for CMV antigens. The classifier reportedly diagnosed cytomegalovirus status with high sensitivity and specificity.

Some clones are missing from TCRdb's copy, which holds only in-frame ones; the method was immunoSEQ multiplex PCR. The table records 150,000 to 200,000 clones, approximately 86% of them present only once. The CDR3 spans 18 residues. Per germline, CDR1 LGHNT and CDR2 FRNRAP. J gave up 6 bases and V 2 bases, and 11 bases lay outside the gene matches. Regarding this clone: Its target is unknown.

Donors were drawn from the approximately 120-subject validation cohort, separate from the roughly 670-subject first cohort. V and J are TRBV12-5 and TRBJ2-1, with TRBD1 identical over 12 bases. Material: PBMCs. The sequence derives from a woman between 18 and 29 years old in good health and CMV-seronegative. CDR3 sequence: CASGLTPGQGAPGNEQFF. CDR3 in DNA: TGTGCTAGTGGTTTGACCCCGGGACAGGGGGCGCCTGGCAATGAGCAGTTCTTC.